The sequence of this T cell receptor beta chain was determined in a study of OX40 agonist ivuxolimab in advanced cancers. Turning to the study itself: Past anti-PD-1, anti-PD-L1 or anti-CTLA-4 therapy was accepted, and roughly 40% had received some.

Study conclusions and caveats: CD8+ T cells showed, on average, more clonal expansion than CD4+ cells. The study observed clonal expansion of CD4+ and CD8+ blood T cells by week 6 at 0.1 to 3.0 mg/kg. At 0.1-3.0 mg/kg, partial responders had clonal expansion among the lowest observed.

Clones were read by immunoSEQ multiplex PCR, and TCRdb kept only the in-frame ones, dropping some. The table records fewer than 85,000 clones, almost 85% of them present only once. As regards this clone: The antigen is undetermined.

This clonotype was obtained from an adult with an advanced solid tumor such as melanoma, head and neck, liver or kidney cancer. The sequencing used CD4+ or CD8+ T cells sorted from blood, collected in a trial of the OX40 agonist ivuxolimab.

CDR3 sequence reads: CASSGDSTDTQYF. The CDR3 DNA reads TGTGCCAGCAGCGGCGACAGCACAGATACGCAGTATTTT. The chain uses TRBV7-9 and TRBJ2-3; no definite D call. Germline values: CDR1 SEHNR, CDR2 FQNEAQ (reference sequence). Trimming removed 5 bases from V and 0 bases from J, with 6 bases in between. The CDR3 contains 13 residues. Combining the CDR3 with reference TRBV7-9 and TRBJ2-3 gives the whole variable domain DTGVSQNPRHKITKRGQNVTFRCDPISEHNRLYWYRQTLGQGPEFLTYFQNEAQLEKSRLLSDRFSAERPKGSFSTLEIQRTEQGDSAMYLCASSGDSTDTQYFGPGTRLTVL.